This T cell receptor beta chain was sequenced for a study of Graves' ophthalmopathy and Graves' hyperthyroidism. Study findings and constraints: Also, most clonotypes expanded in the thyroid above 0.001 frequency appeared in blood.

In this sample, this clonotype turned up many times. Its antigen is still unknown. The authors amplified TCR beta CDR3 regions from RNA transcripts. Second-round multiplex PCR came after first-round RT-PCR with HTBI primers. TCRdb called the multiplex PCR reads again in MiXCR, with one record for every CDR3 protein. The sample shows fewer than 600,000 distinct CDR3 sequences, approximately 15% of them seen only once. Germline loops: CDR1 MDHEN, CDR2 SYDVKM. CDR3 length equals 13 residues. Trimming cost V 7 bases and J 5 bases; bases outside gene matches: 6. The sequenced sample consisted of blood. The sequence came from a woman aged 25 to 45 with Graves' ophthalmopathy. The V call is TRBV28, the J call TRBJ1-1; 8 bases are a match to TRBD1. Here the CDR3 DNA reads TGTGCCAGCACAGATACAGGGGGAACTGAAGCTTTCTTT. Translated, it gives CASTDTGGTEAFF.